This T cell receptor (beta chain) comes out of a study of blood T cell repertoires in COVID-19. Study details: PBMCs, B-cell-depleted T cells, or T cells provided the cDNA or gDNA that made up the material.

V shed 7 bases, J shed 7 bases, and the junction held 13 bases outside the gene matches. The CDR3 covers 16 residues. Germline V gene lookup returns CDR1 LNHDA and CDR2 SQIVND (reference sequence). In the authors' methods: Amplifying reference gene primers gave estimates of nucleated cell counts. Repertoires were generated with immunoSEQ multiplex PCR, while TCRdb's copy carries only in-frame clones and drops some. D and trimming were read from the DNA, whereas the V and J calls and clone size are those reported in that table. The data hold 130,000 to 150,000 clones, with 88% observed a single time. Sequencing was carried out using peripheral blood. V is TRBV19 and J is TRBJ2-2, with TRBD1 matching 9 bases. The TCR originated in a man aged 70 or older with acute or convalescent COVID-19. For the CDR3, the DNA is TGTGCCAGTATCCGGGACAGGGTGACCACCAGCGGGGAGCTGTTTTTT. This sequence encodes CASIRDRVTTSGELFF.